The rows below give T cell receptor beta chains drawn from one sample of a study of Ad26.COV2.S vaccination and SARS-CoV-2 variants. Clones were sequenced by immunoSEQ multiplex PCR, and TCRdb holds only the in-frame ones, with some missing. The sample includes roughly 300,000 clones, around 89% of them seen just once. Sequenced material: peripheral blood, taken in a trial of Ad26.COV2.S vaccine versus placebo. These receptors originate from a person between 18 and 60 years old who received the Ad26.COV2.S COVID-19 vaccine or a placebo. CDR3s include the opening cysteine and the closing phenylalanine or tryptophan. Each record gives: CDR3 protein, J gene, V gene.

cdr3_aa: CASSLRANTGELFF
j_call: TRBJ2-2
v_call: TRBV11-3

cdr3_aa: CASRPGARQVTDTQYF
j_call: TRBJ2-3
v_call: TRBV19

cdr3_aa: CASSSDRAFYGYTF
j_call: TRBJ1-2
v_call: TRBV7-2

cdr3_aa: CASSVVAGGQSDTQYF
j_call: TRBJ2-3
v_call: TRBV9

cdr3_aa: CASSFGGAYTDTQYF
j_call: TRBJ2-3
v_call: TRBV5-4

cdr3_aa: CASSPRVGADNEQFF
j_call: TRBJ2-1
v_call: TRBV7-9

cdr3_aa: CASGGDSNQPQHF
j_call: TRBJ1-5
v_call: TRBV12-3/TRBV12-4

cdr3_aa: CAWSVRPGGYGYTF
j_call: TRBJ1-2
v_call: TRBV30

cdr3_aa: CASSSTGGSYNSPLHF
j_call: TRBJ1-6
v_call: TRBV5-4

cdr3_aa: CASSMGGVPGNEQFF
j_call: TRBJ2-1
v_call: TRBV19

cdr3_aa: CASSYGRRLSNSPLHF
j_call: TRBJ1-6
v_call: TRBV6-5

cdr3_aa: CASSMGARGGPRGANVLTF
j_call: TRBJ2-6
v_call: TRBV13